The 32 T cell receptor beta chains given below trace back to one sample, sequenced in a study of blood T cell repertoires in COVID-19. The repertoire was sequenced with immunoSEQ multiplex PCR; TCRdb's copy has only in-frame clones and lacks some. Of about 89,000 clones listed, approximately 84% are singletons. The specimen was peripheral blood. These receptors originate from a woman of 80 years or more with acute or convalescent COVID-19.

The genes are TRBV19 and TRBJ1-1; no clear D. The CDR3 runs 14 residues. V lost 4 bases and J lost 4, with 13 bases in between. Germline values: CDR1 LNHDA, CDR2 SQIVND (reference sequence). The CDR3 region has the DNA TGTGCCAGTAGTAATAAGGCAGGCCGCACTGAAGCTTTCTTT. Protein: CASSNKAGRTEAFF.

The chain employs TRBV9 and TRBJ2-3; 12 bases match TRBD2. Germline V lookup: CDR1 SGDLS, CDR2 YYNGEE. The CDR3 length is 15 residues. V shed 9 bases, J shed 2 bases, and the junction held 7 bases outside the gene matches. CDR3 loop: CATTTSGGPTDTQYF. The CDR3 DNA follows: TGTGCCACGACGACTAGCGGGGGCCCCACAGATACGCAGTATTTT.

This sequence joins TRBV5-1 and TRBJ2-3; 8 nucleotides align to TRBD2. The CDR3 length is 16 residues. CDR1 and CDR2 from the germline V gene are SGHRS and YFSETQ. The J segment lost 5 bases and the V segment lost 0 bases, leaving 8 bases of the junction unmatched. Here the CDR3 reads CASSLELGRGVDTQYF. CDR3 nucleotide sequence: TGCGCCAGCAGCTTGGAGCTGGGGCGGGGGGTAGATACGCAGTATTTT.

The rearrangement joins TRBV5-5 to TRBJ1-4, with 7 bases matching TRBD1. The germline CDR1 and CDR2 sequences are SGHKS and YYEKEE (reference sequence). V gave up 4 bases and J gave up 4 bases; unmatched junction bases: 4. CDR3 length: 14 residues. CDR3 sequence: CASSLDRVNEKLFF. The CDR3 region has the DNA TGTGCCAGCAGCCTCGACAGGGTTAATGAAAAACTGTTTTTT.

In this sample, this clone turned up once. This chain uses TRBV6-5 with TRBJ1-1; no clear D. This CDR3 region has 16 residues. V lost 4 bases to trimming and J lost 4 bases, with 19 bases between them. Germline loops: CDR1 MNHEY, CDR2 SVGAGI. The CDR3 region is CASSFLYRVAGTEAFF. Written as DNA, the CDR3 is TGTGCCAGCAGTTTCCTCTACCGGGTAGCGGGCACTGAAGCTTTCTTT.

The gene calls are TRBV18 and TRBJ2-6; D might be TRBD2 (5 bases). This CDR3 region has 17 residues. The germline V gene encodes CDR1 KGHSH and CDR2 LQKENI. V lost 3 bases and J 0 bases, leaving 12 bases between the germline ends. In nucleotides, the CDR3 is TGTGCCAGCTCACCTGCCGTGGCGGGCTCTGGGGCCAACGTCCTGACTTTC. Its protein is CASSPAVAGSGANVLTF.

This sequence joins TRBV18 and TRBJ2-3; 9 positions agree with TRBD1. CDR3 length equals 16 residues. Germline V CDR1 and CDR2: KGHSH, LQKENI. Germline trimming cut 0 bases from V and 2 bases from J; bases unmatched to any gene: 3. The CDR3 loop reads CASSPPGQGTTDTQYF. Written as DNA, the CDR3 is TGTGCCAGCTCACCACCGGGACAGGGTACCACAGATACGCAGTATTTT.

The J gene is TRBJ1-1, the V gene TRBV5-1, with D maybe TRBD1 (5 bases). This CDR3 has 12 residues. The V end was cut by 1 base, the J end by 6 bases, with 7 bases between. Germline lookup yields CDR1 SGHRS and CDR2 YFSETQ. The DNA for the CDR3 is TGCGCCAGCAGCTTGCGGGGGGCTGAAGCTTTCTTT. Its translation: CASSLRGAEAFF.

The V and J genes are TRBV30 and TRBJ1-6, with D perhaps matching TRBD1 (6 bases). V shed 0 bases and J shed 9 bases, with 12 bases lying between them. The CDR3 consists of 14 residues. The V gene's germline CDR1 is GTSNPN and CDR2 SVGIG (reference sequence). The CDR3 region has the DNA TGTGCCTGGAGTGTACGCCAGGGGAGTTCACCCCTCCACTTT. It codes for CAWSVRQGSSPLHF. The complete variable domain, with remaining parts taken from reference TRBV30 and TRBJ1-6, reads SQTIHQWPATLVQPVGSPLSLECTVEGTSNPNLYWYRQAAGRGLQLLFYSVGIGQISSEVPQNLSASRPQDRQFILSSKKLLLSDSGFYLCAWSVRQGSSPLHFGNGTRLTVT.

This clone showed up just once. The CDR3 nucleotides read TGTGCCAGCAGCTTCAATCGGGGTGAGCAGTTCTTC. It yields the protein CASSFNRGEQFF. The chain links TRBV5-4 to TRBJ2-1; possible D gene TRBD2, 5 bases. CDR3 length: 12 residues. The germline V gene has CDR1 SGHNT and CDR2 YYREEE (reference sequence). V was clipped by 2 bases and J by 9 bases, with 9 bases between them.

The chain carries TRBV7-8 and TRBJ1-1; the D is unclear. Between the trimmed V and J ends, which lost 0 bases and 5 bases, there was a span of 13 bases. Germline V gives CDR1 SGHVS, CDR2 FQNEAQ. This CDR3 spans 15 amino acids. The CDR3 here is CASSLAGYSGTEAFF. CDR3 DNA sequence: TGTGCCAGCAGCTTAGCCGGCTATTCGGGGACTGAAGCTTTCTTT.

This clone was seen more than once but under ten times. CDR3 loop: CASSQETSGGAVTKNIQYF. The CDR3 DNA reads as TGTGCCAGCAGCCAGGAGACTAGCGGGGGGGCCGTAACCAAAAACATTCAGTACTTC. The chain has TRBV3-1 (or the pseudogene TRBV3-2) and TRBJ2-4; 14 nucleotides line up with TRBD2. This CDR3 is built from 19 residues. V shed 3 bases, J shed 2 bases, and the junction held 9 bases outside the gene matches. Looked up from germline, CDR1 is LGHDT and CDR2 is YNNKEL (reference sequence).

This chain joins TRBV7-9 and TRBJ2-7; D is possibly TRBD1 (5 bases). The length of the CDR3 is 14 residues. Trimming took off 3 bases at V and 4 bases at J, with 13 bases between the two ends. Germline CDR1 is SEHNR and CDR2 is FQNEAQ (reference sequence). CDR3 loop: CASSFYHRIYEQYV. CDR3 sequence (DNA): TGTGCCAGCAGCTTCTACCACAGGATTTACGAGCAGTACGTC.

This clone was seen once. The J gene is TRBJ1-1, the V gene TRBV5-1; TRBD1 matches 8 bases. The CDR3 is made up of 15 amino acids. J was trimmed by 1 base and V by 4 bases; bases with no gene match: 6. Germline V lookup: CDR1 SGHRS, CDR2 YFSETQ. CDR3 bases: TGCGCCAGCAGCAGTCGGACAGGGAGGAACACTGAAGCTTTCTTT. Residues: CASSSRTGRNTEAFF.

The V and J genes are TRBV6-6 and TRBJ1-2, with 8 nucleotides matching TRBD1. The CDR3 length is 15 residues. The V segment lost 2 bases and the J segment 4 bases; nucleotides outside the gene matches: 6. Germline CDR1 is MNHNY and CDR2 is SVGAGI (reference sequence). The CDR3 nucleotides read TGTGCCAGCAGTTACACACAGGGGGTCTCCTATGGCTACACCTTC. It yields the protein CASSYTQGVSYGYTF.

This clone was recorded a few times. The chain uses TRBV28 and TRBJ1-6; 7 nucleotides agree with TRBD1. The trim removed 6 bases at V and 8 bases at J, leaving 10 bases unmatched. The CDR3 has 15 residues. The germline V gene encodes CDR1 MDHEN and CDR2 SYDVKM. CDR3 loop: CASSPSTGRYSPLHF. The CDR3 DNA reads TGTGCCAGCAGCCCATCGACAGGGAGATATTCACCCCTCCACTTT. The full variable domain, rest sourced from reference TRBV28 and TRBJ1-6, is DVKVTQSSRYLVKRTGEKVFLECVQDMDHENMFWYRQDPGLGLRLIYFSYDVKMKEKGDIPEGYSVSREKKERFSLILESASTNQTSMYLCASSPSTGRYSPLHFGNGTRLTVT.

This clone appeared a few times. The chain couples TRBV30 to TRBJ1-6; D may be TRBD1 (5 bases). The V gene lost 0 bases and the J gene lost 0 bases, with 12 bases spanning the gap. Germline V CDR1 and CDR2: GTSNPN, SVGIG (reference sequence). The CDR3 is 17 amino acids. CDR3: CAWSVRGINSYNSPLHF. The CDR3 DNA follows: TGTGCCTGGAGTGTAAGGGGTATTAACTCCTATAATTCACCCCTCCACTTT. The variable domain in full, completed from reference TRBV30 and TRBJ1-6, reads SQTIHQWPATLVQPVGSPLSLECTVEGTSNPNLYWYRQAAGRGLQLLFYSVGIGQISSEVPQNLSASRPQDRQFILSSKKLLLSDSGFYLCAWSVRGINSYNSPLHFGNGTRLTVT.

V gene TRBV4-3 combines with J gene TRBJ1-4; maybe TRBD1 (6 bases). Germline-derived CDR1 and CDR2 are LGHNA and YSLEER. The V end lost 2 bases, the J end lost 7 bases, and 17 bases lay between the germline ends. This CDR3 contains 16 residues. This CDR3 reads CASSQPSTGTSEKLFF. The CDR3 DNA reads TGCGCCAGCAGCCAACCTAGTACAGGGACGTCTGAAAAACTGTTTTTT.

J is TRBJ2-5 and V is TRBV2, with D perhaps TRBD1 (6 bases). Germline V gene data show CDR1 as SNHLY and CDR2 as FYNNEI. Trimming took 5 bases from V and 2 from J, leaving 18 bases between them. CDR3 size: 16 residues. The DNA of the CDR3 is TGTGCCAGCAGTTCTGGACAGCCGCGCCTTCAAGAGACCCAGTACTTC. Protein: CASSSGQPRLQETQYF.

The genes are TRBV12-3 or TRBV12-4 and TRBJ2-7; D may be TRBD2 (5 bases). CDR3 length equals 13 residues. Trimming cost V 0 bases and J 12 bases, with 15 bases left between them. The CDR3 reads CASSLALRAAMYF. CDR3 coding DNA: TGTGCCAGCAGTTTAGCGCTGCGGGCCGCTATGTACTTC.

The chain employs TRBV11-3 and TRBJ2-2; the D gene is possibly TRBD1 (6 bases). V was shortened by 6 bases and J by 4 bases, with 15 bases between the two germline ends. The CDR3 has 15 residues. Germline V gene data show CDR1 as SGHNT and CDR2 as YENEEA. The CDR3: CASSLRGSPTGELFF. In DNA, the CDR3 is TGTGCCAGCAGTTTGAGGGGGTCGCCCACCGGGGAGCTGTTTTTT. The variable domain in full, with the rest retrieved from reference TRBV11-3 and TRBJ2-2, is EAGVVQSPRYKIIEKKQPVAFWCNPISGHNTLYWYLQNLGQGPELLIRYENEEAVDDSQLPKDRFSAERLKGVDSTLKIQPAELGDSAVYLCASSLRGSPTGELFFGEGSRLTVL.

This clone appeared once. The V gene is TRBV11-2, the J gene TRBJ1-3; no reliable D call. Germline V CDR1 and CDR2: SGHAT, FQNNGV. V gave up 4 bases and J gave up 4 bases, with 17 bases separating them. The CDR3 has 16 residues. The CDR3 loop is CASSYRRGFSGNTIYF. CDR3 in DNA: TGTGCCAGCAGCTACCGACGGGGATTCTCAGGAAACACCATATATTTT.

This clone is a singleton in its sample. V is TRBV24-1 and J is TRBJ1-2; TRBD1 might be the D (6 bases). This CDR3 is 14 amino acids long. The germline CDR1 and CDR2 sequences are KGHDR and SFDVKD. The V end lost 6 bases, the J end lost 3 bases, and 13 bases lay between the germline ends. The CDR3 loop is CATSPKGVDYGYTF. In nucleotides, the CDR3 is TGTGCCACCAGTCCTAAGGGGGTGGACTATGGCTACACCTTC.

This clone turned up a few times. The chain uses TRBV7-9 and TRBJ1-2; 10 nucleotides line up with TRBD1. Germline CDR1 is SEHNR and CDR2 is FQNEAQ (reference sequence). The CDR3 totals 16 residues. V was pared by 4 bases and J by 7 bases, with 12 bases of the junction left unmatched. In nucleotides, the CDR3 is TGTGCCAGCAGCTCCACGATGACAGGGGGCGGTGGTGGCTACACCTTC. The encoded protein is CASSSTMTGGGGGYTF.

This clone was seen a single time. The chain uses TRBV28 and TRBJ2-3; 10 bases agree with TRBD2. V gave up 10 bases and J gave up 2 bases; unmatched junction bases: 6. From germline, CDR1 is MDHEN and CDR2 SYDVKM. The CDR3 covers 14 residues. The CDR3 sequence: CATERGGSTDTQYF. CDR3 DNA: TGTGCCACAGAGCGGGGGGGGTCCACAGATACGCAGTATTTT.

The genes are TRBV5-1 and TRBJ2-3; 7 bases are shared with TRBD1. The germline gives CDR1 SGHRS, CDR2 YFSETQ. This CDR3 comprises 16 residues. The J segment lost 4 bases and the V segment lost 0 bases, leaving 8 bases of the junction unmatched. The CDR3 loop reads CASSLGQGRGPDTQYF. The CDR3 nucleotides are TGCGCCAGCAGCTTGGGACAGGGAAGGGGTCCAGATACGCAGTATTTT. Variable domain in full (rest from reference TRBV5-1 and TRBJ2-3): KAGVTQTPRYLIKTRGQQVTLSCSPISGHRSVSWYQQTPGQGLQFLFEYFSETQRNKGNFPGRFSGRQFSNSRSEMNVSTLELGDSALYLCASSLGQGRGPDTQYFGPGTRLTVL.

The chain links TRBV6-2 or TRBV6-3 to TRBJ2-3, with D unclear. Germline-derived CDR1 and CDR2 are MNHEY and SVGEGT. The CDR3 extends over 19 amino acids. The germline V and J ends were trimmed by 2 bases and 4 bases, with 25 bases remaining between them. CDR3 coding DNA: TGTGCCAGCAGTTACAATAACGAAGTGACATTTTCCTTCGCAGATACGCAGTATTTT. Encoded protein: CASSYNNEVTFSFADTQYF.

This clone showed up just a few times. The chain joins TRBV28 to TRBJ1-5; no clear D. V was cut by 3 bases and J by 3 bases, with 9 bases left in between. CDR3 size: 14 residues. CDR1 is MDHEN and CDR2 is SYDVKM in the germline V gene. This CDR3 is CASSFGGPNQPQHF. The CDR3 coding sequence is TGTGCCAGCAGTTTCGGAGGGCCCAATCAGCCCCAGCATTTT.

This clone was counted a few times. The V gene is TRBV19, the J gene TRBJ2-3; D possibly corresponds to TRBD1 (6 bases). The CDR3 totals 19 residues. Trimming stripped 6 bases from V and 2 bases from J, with 27 bases between. CDR1 LNHDA and CDR2 SQIVND come from the germline V gene (reference sequence). CDR3 region: CASRADRQPEFSLTDTQYF. As DNA, the CDR3 is TGTGCCAGTAGGGCCGACAGGCAACCGGAGTTTAGTCTCACAGATACGCAGTATTTT. Complete variable domain (other parts from reference TRBV19 and TRBJ2-3): DGGITQSPKYLFRKEGQNVTLSCEQNLNHDAMYWYRQDPGQGLRLIYYSQIVNDFQKGDIAEGYSVSREKKESFPLTVTSAQKNPTAFYLCASRADRQPEFSLTDTQYFGPGTRLTVL.

The genes are TRBV27 and TRBJ1-3; D call uncertain. The CDR3 extends over 13 amino acids. Germline CDR1 is MNHEY and CDR2 is SMNVEV (reference sequence). Trimming stripped 6 bases from V and 0 bases from J, with 6 bases between. This chain's CDR3 is CASRANSGNTIYF. CDR3 sequence (DNA): TGTGCCAGCAGAGCAAACTCTGGAAACACCATATATTTT.

The chain is built from TRBV25-1 and TRBJ1-1; D call uncertain. The CDR3 is 13 residues long. With 6 bases removed from V and 1 base from J, the gap between germline ends came to 9 bases. The germline CDR1 and CDR2 sequences are MGHDK and SYGVNS. CDR3 in DNA: TGTGCCAGCAGAAGACACCCGAACACTGAAGCTTTCTTT. Residues: CASRRHPNTEAFF. The whole variable domain, filled in from reference TRBV25-1 and TRBJ1-1, reads EADIYQTPRYLVIGTGKKITLECSQTMGHDKMYWYQQDPGMELHLIHYSYGVNSTEKGDLSSESTVSRIRTEHFPLTLESARPSHTSQYLCASRRHPNTEAFFGQGTRLTVV.

V and J are TRBV7-2 and TRBJ1-4; 7 bases are a match to TRBD1. The V gene end was trimmed by 5 bases and the J gene end by 5 bases; junction bases not matched to a gene: 8. Germline V gives CDR1 SGHTA, CDR2 FQGNSA. The CDR3 has 15 amino acids. The CDR3 here is CASSRTGFANEKLFF. CDR3 DNA sequence: TGTGCCAGCAGCAGGACAGGTTTTGCCAATGAAAAACTGTTTTTT.